One and the same sample provided the 30 T cell receptor beta chains below, sequenced in a study of CD8 T cells in ankylosing spondylitis. Findings and limits, study-wide: A TCR beta motif of fewer than ten highly homologous variants seemed to mark ankylosing spondylitis blood.

Each CDR3 protein gets one entry after TCRdb re-called the 5' RACE reads with MiXCR. Of more than 500,000 distinct CDR3 sequences listed, under 5.5% were seen once; the top ten hold approximately 3.5%. No antigen has been identified for these receptors. Sequenced sample: blood, either unsorted or a sorted T cell fraction (not recorded which). Receptors were obtained from a male donor with ankylosing spondylitis.

Worth noting for this clonotype: This may be a read error: a much more frequent sequence differs by one nucleotide. The V call is TRBV20-1, the J call TRBJ2-1; D could derive from TRBD1 or TRBD2 (6 bases each). Germline values: CDR1 DFQATT, CDR2 SNEGSKA (reference sequence). The CDR3 has 15 residues. The V end lost 0 bases, the J end lost 1 base, and 10 bases lay between the germline ends. In DNA, the CDR3 is TGCAGTGCTAGAGAAGGGGGGCTGTCCTACAATGAGCAGTTCTTC. Amino acid sequence: CSAREGGLSYNEQFF.

This clonotype was recorded at least ten times. The chain carries TRBV12-3 or TRBV12-4 and TRBJ2-3; D call uncertain. The length of the CDR3 is 14 residues. Between the trimmed V and J ends, which lost 6 bases and 6 bases, there was a span of 16 bases. CDR3 region: CASSSTWVADTQYF. DNA of the CDR3: TGTGCCAGCAGCTCGACTTGGGTGGCGGATACGCAGTATTTT.

This clonotype was seen many times. This chain links TRBV20-1 with TRBJ2-7; perhaps TRBD2 as D (6 bases). Trimming shortened V by 8 bases and J by 7 bases, and 24 bases separated the two germline ends. Per the germline V gene, CDR1 is DFQATT and CDR2 is SNEGSKA (reference sequence). The CDR3 has 14 residues. CDR3 region: CSPTTGTLGGEQYF. The CDR3 bases are TGCAGTCCTACAACCGGTACATTGGGGGGAGAGCAGTACTTC.

This clonotype was seen ten or more times. The chain has TRBV5-1 and TRBJ2-1; 7 positions match TRBD2. The CDR3 contains 14 residues. V lost 2 bases to trimming and J lost 4 bases; unmatched junction nucleotides: 3. The germline V gene has CDR1 SGHRS and CDR2 YFSETQ. The CDR3 region has the DNA TGCGCCAGCAGCTTAACTAGCGAATACAATGAGCAGTTCTTC. This translates into CASSLTSEYNEQFF.

The CDR3 loop is CASSSRGLAAHEQYF. The CDR3 DNA reads TGTGCCAGCAGTTCTCGGGGACTAGCCGCCCACGAGCAGTACTTC. This sequence joins TRBV27 and TRBJ2-7; TRBD2 matches 9 bases. The CDR3 is 15 amino acids. The germline V gene encodes CDR1 MNHEY and CDR2 SMNVEV (reference sequence). Losses at the gene ends were 4 bases for V and 5 bases for J; bases not matched to a gene: 9.

The table lists this clonotype with many counts. The chain uses TRBV5-1 and TRBJ2-1; the D gene is possibly TRBD1 (5 bases). V gave up 6 bases and J gave up 0 bases, with 10 bases separating them. This CDR3 contains 14 residues. Germline loops: CDR1 SGHRS, CDR2 YFSETQ. DNA for the CDR3: TGCGCCAGCAATCGACAGCCCTCCTACAATGAGCAGTTCTTC. Its protein product is CASNRQPSYNEQFF.

This clonotype was picked up many times. J is TRBJ1-2 and V is TRBV20-1; D not resolved. This CDR3 contains 14 residues. Trimming removed 1 base at V and 2 bases at J, with 11 bases between. Germline CDR1 reads DFQATT; CDR2 reads SNEGSKA (reference sequence). The DNA for the CDR3 is TGCAGTGCTAGAGTGTGGCAGTTCAACTATGGCTACACCTTC. It encodes CSARVWQFNYGYTF.

This clonotype was counted once. The CDR3 DNA reads TGTGCCAGCAGCTTAGCTCTCAGTAGGTGGACTTCAGGGGAGCTGTTTTTT. Amino acid sequence: CASSLALSRWTSGELFF. The chain combines TRBV7-2 with TRBJ2-2; possible D gene TRBD2, 5 bases. Trimming took 0 bases from V and 8 from J, leaving 19 bases between them. Germline values: CDR1 SGHTA, CDR2 FQGNSA. The CDR3 extends over 17 amino acids.

In this sample, this clonotype turned up many times. The chain combines TRBV28 with TRBJ2-5; TRBD2 matches at 10 bases. The germline CDR1 and CDR2 sequences are MDHEN and SYDVKM. This CDR3 comprises 18 residues. The V gene end was trimmed by 3 bases and the J gene end by 2 bases; junction bases not matched to a gene: 12. CDR3: CASSLGALAGGHQETQYF. In DNA form, the CDR3 reads TGTGCCAGCAGTTTGGGGGCTTTAGCGGGGGGCCATCAAGAGACCCAGTACTTC.

This clonotype was observed at least ten times. The rearrangement links TRBV9 to TRBJ2-3; 12 nucleotides agree with TRBD2. Germline V lookup: CDR1 SGDLS, CDR2 YYNGEE. The CDR3 loop spans 16 amino acids. Trimming cost V 3 bases and J 4 bases; bases outside gene matches: 6. CDR3 DNA sequence: TGTGCCAGCAGCGAAACTAGCGGGGGGTACGCAGATACGCAGTATTTT. Protein product: CASSETSGGYADTQYF.

This clonotype was seen many times. This sequence joins TRBV7-2 and TRBJ1-1, with D perhaps TRBD1 (5 bases). Per the germline V gene, CDR1 is SGHTA and CDR2 is FQGNSA. The CDR3 spans 13 residues. Trimming took off 3 bases at V and 5 bases at J, with 10 bases between the two ends. The CDR3 nucleotides read TGTGCCAGCAGCTTGGGGGGGTGGACTGAAGCTTTCTTT. Translating it yields CASSLGGWTEAFF.

This clonotype was detected ten times or more. The genes are TRBV5-1 and TRBJ1-1; D unresolved. This CDR3 is built from 15 residues. Trimming pared 4 bases from V and 0 bases from J, leaving 13 bases between. Germline V gene data show CDR1 as SGHRS and CDR2 as YFSETQ. CDR3 DNA sequence: TGCGCCAGCAGCCTCAAGGGCCCGATGAACACTGAAGCTTTCTTT. Its protein is CASSLKGPMNTEAFF. The whole variable domain, remainder taken from reference TRBV5-1 and TRBJ1-1, is KAGVTQTPRYLIKTRGQQVTLSCSPISGHRSVSWYQQTPGQGLQFLFEYFSETQRNKGNFPGRFSGRQFSNSRSEMNVSTLELGDSALYLCASSLKGPMNTEAFFGQGTRLTVV.

This clonotype was counted ten times or more. This chain connects TRBV9 to TRBJ1-2; a possible D gene is TRBD1 (5 bases). The V end lost 3 bases, the J end lost 8 bases, and 14 bases lay between the germline ends. Per the germline V gene, CDR1 is SGDLS and CDR2 is YYNGEE. This CDR3 is 13 amino acids long. The CDR3 DNA follows: TGTGCCAGCAGCGAAAACAGGCCGCTCGGCTACACCTTC. As protein: CASSENRPLGYTF.

This clonotype was seen ten or more times. The chain joins TRBV10-3 to TRBJ2-7, with a weak D call TRBD1 (6 bases). Germline loops: CDR1 ENHRY, CDR2 SYGVKD. Trimming took 2 bases from V and 0 from J, leaving 8 bases between them. The CDR3 totals 14 residues. This chain's CDR3 is CAISENRASYEQYF. The DNA for the CDR3 is TGTGCCATCAGTGAGAACAGGGCCTCCTACGAGCAGTACTTC.

This clonotype came up many times. This sequence joins TRBV4-3 and TRBJ1-1, with a weak D call TRBD1 (5 bases). The CDR3 covers 16 residues. Germline CDR1 reads LGHNA; CDR2 reads YSLEER. V was clipped by 4 bases and J by 8 bases, with 23 bases between them. The CDR3 region has the DNA TGCGCCAGCAGCCGGATTGGGACCGGAGCGGCGTCGGAAGCTTTCTTT. It encodes CASSRIGTGAASEAFF.

Ten or more counts support this clonotype. CDR3 bases: TGTGCCAGCAAAGGCCTCAACACTGAAGCTTTCTTT. This translates into CASKGLNTEAFF. The chain is built from TRBV6-4 and TRBJ1-1; D ambiguous. Germline V CDR1 and CDR2: MRHNA, SNTAGT. The CDR3 is 12 amino acids. With 7 bases removed from V and 2 bases from J, the gap between germline ends came to 8 bases.

The gene calls are TRBV27 and TRBJ1-2; D may be TRBD1 (5 bases). With 9 bases removed from V and 5 bases from J, the gap between germline ends came to 13 bases. The length of the CDR3 is 12 residues. Germline V CDR1 and CDR2: MNHEY, SMNVEV (reference sequence). DNA for the CDR3: TGTGCCAGTTGGGCAGGGAGGTATGGCTACACCTTC. Translated: CASWAGRYGYTF.

This clonotype has ten or more counts. V is TRBV4-2 and J is TRBJ2-1, with a tentative D call TRBD2 (5 bases). CDR1 LGHNA and CDR2 YNFKEQ come from the germline V gene. V was shortened by 6 bases and J by 6 bases, with 12 bases between the two germline ends. This CDR3 is built from 13 residues. In DNA form, the CDR3 reads TGTGCCAGCAGGGGTGGAGGAGGCAATGAGCAGTTCTTC. The encoded protein is CASRGGGGNEQFF.

This clonotype was seen repeatedly, ten times or more. The chain joins TRBV11-2 to TRBJ2-5; 15 nucleotides align to TRBD2. Per germline, CDR1 SGHAT and CDR2 FQNNGV. The CDR3 contains 18 residues. After removal of 3 bases from V and 5 bases from J, the junction contained 10 bases not matched to a gene. As DNA, the CDR3 is TGTGCCAGCAGCTTTGGACTAGCGGGGGGGCCCGGCAGGGAGACCCAGTACTTC. Amino acid sequence: CASSFGLAGGPGRETQYF.

This clonotype was seen at least ten times. This chain links TRBV27 with TRBJ1-1, with D maybe TRBD1 (5 bases). This CDR3 comprises 16 residues. Germline CDR1 MNHEY, CDR2 SMNVEV (reference sequence). V shed 5 bases and J shed 0 bases, with 16 bases lying between them. As DNA, the CDR3 is TGTGCCAGCAGTCCGACCCGACAGTCCGTGAACACTGAAGCTTTCTTT. Amino acid sequence: CASSPTRQSVNTEAFF.

This clonotype was recorded many times. This chain links TRBV5-1 with TRBJ2-1; possibly TRBD1 for D (6 bases). The V and J ends lost 5 bases and 0 bases respectively, with 24 bases between them. The germline gives CDR1 SGHRS, CDR2 YFSETQ. This CDR3 comprises 19 residues. The DNA for the CDR3 is TGCGCCAGCAGGCAGGAACCGGGACACCTTTTTAGCTCCTACAATGAGCAGTTCTTC. Translation: CASRQEPGHLFSSYNEQFF.

This clonotype was observed a few times. The genes are TRBV4-3 and TRBJ2-1; 10 nucleotides align to TRBD2. Germline V gene sequence: CDR1 LGHNA, CDR2 YSLEER. With 0 bases clipped from V and 5 bases from J, the junction kept 4 bases outside the gene matches. This CDR3 has 16 residues. The CDR3 sequence: CASSQEPSGGNNEQFF. The DNA of the CDR3 is TGCGCCAGCAGCCAAGAACCTAGCGGGGGCAACAATGAGCAGTTCTTC.

This clonotype was detected ten times or more. The rearrangement joins TRBV5-1 to TRBJ1-2, with a possible D match to TRBD1 (6 bases). The CDR3 sequence is 13 residues long. V was trimmed by 2 bases and J by 4 bases, leaving 9 bases between them. Germline loops: CDR1 SGHRS, CDR2 YFSETQ. The CDR3: CASSLRGFYGYTF. CDR3 nucleotides: TGCGCCAGCAGCTTAAGGGGGTTCTATGGCTACACCTTC.

The chain employs TRBV12-3 or TRBV12-4 and TRBJ2-2, with 11 bases aligning to TRBD2. Unmatched junction bases numbered 5, after V lost 8 bases and J lost 0 bases. The CDR3 contains 16 residues. CDR3: CASSGTSGPNTGELFF. The DNA of the CDR3 is TGTGCCAGCTCTGGGACTAGCGGACCGAACACCGGGGAGCTGTTTTTT.

Many counts were recorded for this clonotype. CDR3 loop: CASRWRGHNTEAFF. CDR3 bases: TGTGCCAGCCGATGGCGGGGGCATAACACTGAAGCTTTCTTT. The rearrangement uses TRBV6-1 and TRBJ1-1, with D perhaps TRBD1 (6 bases). There are 14 residues in the CDR3. The germline gives CDR1 MNHNS, CDR2 SASEGT. V was cut by 8 bases and J by 2 bases, with 15 bases left in between.

This clonotype was seen many times. The chain couples TRBV6-2 or TRBV6-3 to TRBJ2-4; D is possibly TRBD1 (6 bases). Germline values: CDR1 MNHEY, CDR2 SVGEGT. The CDR3 consists of 16 residues. The V gene lost 5 bases and the J gene lost 7 bases, with 21 bases spanning the gap. CDR3 region: CASSKQGDRIWNIQYF. The CDR3 DNA follows: TGTGCCAGCAGTAAACAGGGAGATCGAATCTGGAACATTCAGTACTTC.

This clonotype has at least ten counts. The chain is built from TRBV7-2 and TRBJ2-2; tentatively, D is TRBD2 (6 bases). This CDR3 spans 16 amino acids. Trimming shortened V by 5 bases and J by 4 bases, and 17 bases separated the two germline ends. Germline assignment: CDR1 SGHTA and CDR2 FQGNSA. In nucleotides, the CDR3 is TGTGCCAGCAGCCGTACCTCGACTAGAGGCACCGGGGAGCTGTTTTTT. Translation gives CASSRTSTRGTGELFF.

This clonotype was found many times. This rearrangement joins TRBV28 to TRBJ1-6; D is uncertain. Trimming took 7 bases from V and 5 from J, leaving 9 bases between them. The V gene's germline CDR1 is MDHEN and CDR2 SYDVKM. The CDR3 runs 13 residues. The CDR3 nucleotides read TGTGCCAGCACCCGTACCAATAATTCACCCCTCCACTTT. Its protein is CASTRTNNSPLHF.

This clonotype came up many times. The CDR3 coding sequence is TGCGCCAGCAGTTCCGACAGGGTGCACGAGCAGTACTTC. It encodes CASSSDRVHEQYF. This sequence joins TRBV5-1 and TRBJ2-7; 7 nucleotides match TRBD1. Germline V gives CDR1 SGHRS, CDR2 YFSETQ. This CDR3 has 13 amino acids. The V segment lost 5 bases and the J segment 5 bases; nucleotides outside the gene matches: 7.

The chain employs TRBV6-2 or TRBV6-3 and TRBJ1-1; D is uncertain. Germline V gene sequence: CDR1 MNHEY, CDR2 SVGEGT. V was shortened by 2 bases and J by 4 bases, with 8 bases between the two germline ends. The CDR3 sequence is 13 residues long. The CDR3 nucleotides are TGTGCCAGCAGTTACCTAGGAACCACTGAAGCTTTCTTT. Translation: CASSYLGTTEAFF.